This T cell receptor beta chain appears in the sequencing data of a study of identifying expanded T cells in peripheral blood. Germline assignment: CDR1 SGHRS and CDR2 YFSETQ. V was clipped by 3 bases and J by 0 bases; unmatched bases: 5. This CDR3 has 15 amino acids. Sequencing was performed with immunoSEQ multiplex PCR; in TCRdb, only in-frame clones are kept and a portion is missing. Of 70,000 to 95,000 clones listed, about nine tenths are singletons. The rearrangement links TRBV5-1 to TRBJ1-2; 7 positions match TRBD1. The TCR originated in a person aged 18 to 75 in good health. Sequenced sample: blood. The CDR3 nucleotides read TGCGCCAGCAGCTGGGGGGGACAGACTAACTATGGCTACACCTTC. It codes for CASSWGGQTNYGYTF. Looking up the rest from reference TRBV5-1 and TRBJ1-2 gives the full variable domain: KAGVTQTPRYLIKTRGQQVTLSCSPISGHRSVSWYQQTPGQGLQFLFEYFSETQRNKGNFPGRFSGRQFSNSRSEMNVSTLELGDSALYLCASSWGGQTNYGYTFGSGTRLTVV.